The 20 T cell receptor beta chains listed next were all sequenced from one sample in a study of blood T cell repertoires in COVID-19. Using immunoSEQ multiplex PCR, the repertoire was profiled, and TCRdb retains in-frame clones only, with some absent. The sample has roughly 60,000 clones, approximately 90% seen once. The sequenced material came from peripheral blood. The origin of the receptors is an elderly woman with active COVID-19.

The chain combines TRBV29-1 with TRBJ2-7, with 10 nucleotides matching TRBD1. After removal of 7 bases from V and 0 bases from J, the junction contained 12 bases not matched to a gene. The CDR3 is made up of 16 amino acids. The V gene's germline CDR1 is SQVTM and CDR2 ANQGSEA. The CDR3 DNA sequence: TGCAGCGCCCAAGGGCGCCGGACAGGGGGCTCCTACGAGCAGTACTTC. Translating it yields CSAQGRRTGGSYEQYF.

The genes are TRBV28 and TRBJ1-1; tentatively, D is TRBD1 (6 bases). The germline V gene has CDR1 MDHEN and CDR2 SYDVKM. The CDR3 consists of 15 residues. V lost 1 base and J lost 11, with 20 bases in between. CDR3 loop: CASSLSPLQGSEAFF. The CDR3 region has the DNA TGTGCCAGCAGTTTATCCCCTCTACAGGGATCGGAGGCTTTCTTT. The entire variable domain, with the rest obtained from reference TRBV28 and TRBJ1-1, is as follows: DVKVTQSSRYLVKRTGEKVFLECVQDMDHENMFWYRQDPGLGLRLIYFSYDVKMKEKGDIPEGYSVSREKKERFSLILESASTNQTSMYLCASSLSPLQGSEAFFGQGTRLTVV.

This chain links TRBV4-2 with TRBJ1-2, with TRBD1 matching 7 bases. Trimming removed 1 base from V and 2 bases from J; junction bases left unmatched: 1. The CDR3 sequence is 14 residues long. Germline CDR1 and CDR2: LGHNA and YNFKEQ. The CDR3 loop reads CASSQAGGNYGYTF. Written as DNA, the CDR3 is TGTGCCAGCAGCCAAGCAGGGGGGAACTATGGCTACACCTTC.

As DNA, the CDR3 is TGTGCCAGCAGCTTGGACGGGGGCACAGATACGCAGTATTTT. Its protein is CASSLDGGTDTQYF. V usage is TRBV5-5 and J usage is TRBJ2-3, with D tentatively TRBD2 (5 bases). There are 14 residues in the CDR3. V was clipped by 0 bases and J by 1 base, with 6 bases between them. The germline V gene encodes CDR1 SGHKS and CDR2 YYEKEE (reference sequence).

The CDR3 sequence: CASSFASGGASGELFF. In DNA, the CDR3 is TGTGCCAGCAGCTTCGCTAGCGGGGGGGCCTCCGGGGAGCTGTTTTTT. This chain uses TRBV11-3 with TRBJ2-2; 12 bases agree with TRBD2. Germline CDR1 is SGHNT and CDR2 is YENEEA. V lost 3 bases, J lost 6 bases, and 5 bases stayed unmatched. The length of the CDR3 is 16 residues.

DNA of the CDR3: TGTGCCAGCAGGGCCGAAAAACTGTTTTTT. Its protein is CASRAEKLFF. The chain recombines TRBV2 with TRBJ1-4; no clear D gene. There are 10 residues in the CDR3. V lost 6 bases, J lost 8 bases, and 4 bases lay in between. The germline CDR1 and CDR2 sequences are SNHLY and FYNNEI.

The V and J genes are TRBV11-2 and TRBJ1-2, with 8 bases fitting TRBD1. Per the germline V gene, CDR1 is SGHAT and CDR2 is FQNNGV. The trim removed 4 bases at V and 7 bases at J, leaving 8 bases unmatched. The CDR3 extends over 14 amino acids. CDR3 DNA sequence: TGTGCCAGCAGCTCAGGGGGCGGATGGTTTGGCTACACCTTC. Translation: CASSSGGGWFGYTF.

The chain recombines TRBV27 with TRBJ2-3; 9 positions agree with TRBD2. Germline V gene sequence: CDR1 MNHEY, CDR2 SMNVEV (reference sequence). This CDR3 contains 16 residues. The trim removed 4 bases at V and 0 bases at J, leaving 5 bases unmatched. CDR3 coding DNA: TGTGCCAGCAGTTCATCTAGCGGGGCTAGCACAGATACGCAGTATTTT. It codes for CASSSSSGASTDTQYF.

This clone was picked up one time. The V call is TRBV2, the J call TRBJ2-5, with 7 bases that match TRBD1. V was pared by 4 bases and J by 4 bases, with 6 bases of the junction left unmatched. Germline CDR1 and CDR2: SNHLY and FYNNEI. The CDR3 consists of 14 residues. CDR3 amino acids: CASSVRSGGETQYF. The CDR3 nucleotides are TGTGCCAGCAGTGTTCGTTCAGGGGGAGAGACCCAGTACTTC. The full variable domain, completed using reference TRBV2 and TRBJ2-5, is EPEVTQTPSHQVTQMGQEVILRCVPISNHLYFYWYRQILGQKVEFLVSFYNNEISEKSEIFDDQFSVERPDGSNFTLKIRSTKLEDSAMYFCASSVRSGGETQYFGPGTRLLVL.

The chain links TRBV7-9 to TRBJ2-7, with 8 bases lining up with TRBD2. The CDR3 has 16 amino acids. J lost 1 base, V lost 4 bases, and 9 bases had no gene match. Per germline, CDR1 SEHNR and CDR2 FQNEAQ (reference sequence). In DNA, the CDR3 is TGTGCCAGCAGCTCCCACTCAGGACTAGCATCCTACGAGCAGTACTTC. Its translation: CASSSHSGLASYEQYF.

The chain combines TRBV30 with TRBJ1-2; D call uncertain. The CDR3 consists of 12 residues. Germline assignment: CDR1 GTSNPN and CDR2 SVGIG (reference sequence). The V and J ends lost 3 bases and 2 bases respectively, with 7 bases between them. The chain's CDR3 is CAWRYGNYGYTF. Here the CDR3 DNA reads TGTGCCTGGAGGTACGGGAACTATGGCTACACCTTC. The entire variable domain, with the rest obtained from reference TRBV30 and TRBJ1-2, is as follows: SQTIHQWPATLVQPVGSPLSLECTVEGTSNPNLYWYRQAAGRGLQLLFYSVGIGQISSEVPQNLSASRPQDRQFILSSKKLLLSDSGFYLCAWRYGNYGYTFGSGTRLTVV.

The V gene is TRBV5-6, the J gene TRBJ2-1; 13 bases match TRBD2. The CDR3 is 16 amino acids. V trimming: 2 bases; J trimming: 13 bases; junction bases outside the gene matches: 12. The germline V gene has CDR1 SGHDT and CDR2 YYEEEE. Written as DNA, the CDR3 is TGTGCCAGCAGCTTCGAGGGACTAGCGGGAACCCAGGGACAGTTCTTC. It is translated as CASSFEGLAGTQGQFF.

The chain couples TRBV2 to TRBJ2-1, with 12 bases that match TRBD2. Per the germline V gene, CDR1 is SNHLY and CDR2 is FYNNEI. The J segment lost 2 bases and the V segment lost 0 bases, leaving 2 bases of the junction unmatched. The CDR3 contains 17 residues. CDR3 region: CASSEALAGGTYNEQFF. As DNA, the CDR3 is TGTGCCAGCAGTGAAGCGCTAGCGGGGGGGACCTACAATGAGCAGTTCTTC.

The chain couples TRBV12-3 or TRBV12-4 to TRBJ2-2; unclear D gene. The CDR3 is 12 amino acids. Trimming removed 7 bases at V and 5 bases at J, with 8 bases between. CDR3 loop: CASTMATGELFF. The CDR3 DNA sequence: TGTGCCAGCACCATGGCAACCGGGGAGCTGTTTTTT.

The chain carries TRBV29-1 and TRBJ1-1; D is unclear. The CDR3 length is 12 residues. Germline V gives CDR1 SQVTM, CDR2 ANQGSEA. V lost 0 bases to trimming and J lost 5 bases, with 7 bases between them. CDR3 coding DNA: TGCAGCGTTGAAGATCCGGGAACTGAAGCTTTCTTT. Translation gives CSVEDPGTEAFF.

The chain has TRBV10-1 and TRBJ2-2; D remains unclear. CDR3 size: 13 residues. Germline assignment: CDR1 WNHNN and CDR2 SYGVQD (reference sequence). V lost 6 bases to trimming and J lost 7 bases, with 12 bases between them. CDR3 in amino acids: CASSPQLGGELFF. In nucleotides, the CDR3 is TGCGCCAGCAGCCCCCAGCTAGGCGGGGAGCTGTTTTTT.

This chain uses TRBV27 with TRBJ2-3; perhaps TRBD2 as D (5 bases). V lost 2 bases, J lost 0 bases, and 9 bases lay in between. The germline V gene has CDR1 MNHEY and CDR2 SMNVEV (reference sequence). The CDR3 totals 15 residues. CDR3 loop: CASSLGGLSTDTQYF. CDR3 sequence (DNA): TGTGCCAGCAGTTTAGGCGGACTTAGCACAGATACGCAGTATTTT.

Here the CDR3 reads CASSWRGMSALLEQYF. Written as DNA, the CDR3 is TGTGCCAGCAGTTGGCGCGGTATGAGCGCCCTTCTCGAGCAGTACTTC. This chain links TRBV28 with TRBJ2-7; D remains unclear. Germline loops: CDR1 MDHEN, CDR2 SYDVKM. V shed 4 bases and J shed 6 bases, with 22 bases lying between them. This CDR3 contains 16 residues.

The J gene is TRBJ2-3, the V gene TRBV27; 7 nucleotides match TRBD2. This CDR3 region has 16 residues. V lost 3 bases and J lost 3; bases outside the gene matches: 9. Germline CDR1 and CDR2: MNHEY and SMNVEV (reference sequence). Here the CDR3 reads CASSFSKWGGTDTQYF. Here the CDR3 DNA reads TGTGCCAGCAGTTTTAGCAAGTGGGGGGGGACAGATACGCAGTATTTT.

The V gene is TRBV5-1, the J gene TRBJ2-1; D perhaps matches TRBD2 (6 bases). The germline CDR1 and CDR2 sequences are SGHRS and YFSETQ. Trimming took off 4 bases at V and 0 bases at J, with 11 bases between the two ends. This CDR3 has 15 amino acids. This chain's CDR3 is CASSRTKSSYNEQFF. The CDR3 DNA reads as TGCGCCAGCAGCCGGACTAAGAGCTCCTACAATGAGCAGTTCTTC.